This paragraph reports one T cell receptor (beta chain). Antigen specificity is unknown. CD45RO-negative cells were positively selected for CCR7, leaving out terminally differentiated effector memory CD45RA+ cells. Libraries were prepared by immunoSEQ multiplex PCR; TCRdb keeps only in-frame clonotypes and omits some of them. The sample records about 2.1 million clones, around 93% being singletons. These data are taken from a study of shared clonotypes between healthy human individuals. Broader study findings: In this cohort, only blood was sampled, and tissue repertoires likely differ. Rarefaction analysis demonstrated incomplete sorted-subset sequencing notwithstanding large depth.

Germline CDR1 LNHNV, CDR2 YYDKDF (reference sequence). The ends lost 3 bases at V and 5 bases at J; junction bases unmatched: 5. The length of the CDR3 is 15 residues. The V call is TRBV15, the J call TRBJ2-1, with TRBD1 identical over 9 bases. This receptor was obtained from a young man in good health. Some clones in this sample may be carry-over from other donors' samples. Sequencing input: naive CD8+ T cells from PBMCs. CDR3 nucleotides: TGTGCCACCAGCAGGGACAGGGGAGTAAACAATGAGCAGTTCTTC. It is translated as CATSRDRGVNNEQFF.